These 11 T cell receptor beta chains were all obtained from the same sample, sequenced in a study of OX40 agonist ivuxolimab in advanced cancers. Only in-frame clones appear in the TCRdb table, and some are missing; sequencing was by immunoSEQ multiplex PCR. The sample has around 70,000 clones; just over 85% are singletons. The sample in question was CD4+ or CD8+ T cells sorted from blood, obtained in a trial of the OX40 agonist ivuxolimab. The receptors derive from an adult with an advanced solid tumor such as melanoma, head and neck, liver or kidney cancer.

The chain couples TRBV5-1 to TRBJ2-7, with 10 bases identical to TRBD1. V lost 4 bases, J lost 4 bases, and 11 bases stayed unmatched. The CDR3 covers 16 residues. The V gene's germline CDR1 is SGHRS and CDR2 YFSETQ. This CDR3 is CASSPWGTGDWYEQYF. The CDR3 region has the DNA TGCGCCAGCAGCCCTTGGGGGACAGGGGATTGGTACGAGCAGTACTTC. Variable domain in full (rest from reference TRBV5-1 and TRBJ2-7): KAGVTQTPRYLIKTRGQQVTLSCSPISGHRSVSWYQQTPGQGLQFLFEYFSETQRNKGNFPGRFSGRQFSNSRSEMNVSTLELGDSALYLCASSPWGTGDWYEQYFGPGTRLTVT.

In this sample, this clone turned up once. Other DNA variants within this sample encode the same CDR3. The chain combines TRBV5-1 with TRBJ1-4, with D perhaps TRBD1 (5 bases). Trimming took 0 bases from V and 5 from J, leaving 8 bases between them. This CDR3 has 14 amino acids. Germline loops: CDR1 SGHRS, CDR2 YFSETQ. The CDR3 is CASSLAGGNEKLFF. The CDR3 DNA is TGCGCCAGCAGCTTGGCGGGGGGAAATGAAAAACTGTTTTTT.

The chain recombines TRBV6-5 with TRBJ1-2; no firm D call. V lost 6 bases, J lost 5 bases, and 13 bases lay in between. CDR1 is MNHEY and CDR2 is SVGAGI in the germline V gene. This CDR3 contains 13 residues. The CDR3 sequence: CASSLRGSYGYTF. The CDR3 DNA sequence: TGTGCCAGCAGCCTCCGTGGGTCATATGGCTACACCTTC.

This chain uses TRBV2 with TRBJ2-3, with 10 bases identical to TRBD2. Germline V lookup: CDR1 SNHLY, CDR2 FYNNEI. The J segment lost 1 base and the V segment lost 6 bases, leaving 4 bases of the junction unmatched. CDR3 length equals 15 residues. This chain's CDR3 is CASRRGTSGTDTQYF. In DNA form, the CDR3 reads TGTGCCAGCAGACGAGGGACTAGCGGCACAGATACGCAGTATTTT.

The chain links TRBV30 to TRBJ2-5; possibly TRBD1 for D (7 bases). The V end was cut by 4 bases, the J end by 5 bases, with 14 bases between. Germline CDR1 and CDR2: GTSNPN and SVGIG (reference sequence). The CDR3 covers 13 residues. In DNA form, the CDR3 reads TGTGCCTGGAAAGAGGGGGCGGGGGAGACCCAGTACTTC. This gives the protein CAWKEGAGETQYF.

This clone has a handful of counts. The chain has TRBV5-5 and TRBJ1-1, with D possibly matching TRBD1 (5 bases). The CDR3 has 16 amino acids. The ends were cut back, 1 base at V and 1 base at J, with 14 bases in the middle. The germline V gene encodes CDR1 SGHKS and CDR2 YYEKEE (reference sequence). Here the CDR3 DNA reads TGTGCCAGCAGCTTGTCCCTCGACGACAGGAACACTGAAGCTTTCTTT. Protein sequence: CASSLSLDDRNTEAFF.

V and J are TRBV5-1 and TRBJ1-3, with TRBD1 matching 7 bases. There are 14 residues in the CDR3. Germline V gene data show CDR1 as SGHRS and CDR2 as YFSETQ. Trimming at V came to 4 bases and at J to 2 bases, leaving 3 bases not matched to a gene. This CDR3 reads CASSPDRAGNTIYF. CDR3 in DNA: TGCGCCAGCAGCCCCGACAGGGCTGGAAACACCATATATTTT.

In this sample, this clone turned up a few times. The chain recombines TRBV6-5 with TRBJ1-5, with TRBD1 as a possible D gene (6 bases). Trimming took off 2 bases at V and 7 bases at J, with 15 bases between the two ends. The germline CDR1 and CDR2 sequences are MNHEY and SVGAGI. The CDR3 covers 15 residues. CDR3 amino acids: CASSYDSRGGQPQHF. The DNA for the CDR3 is TGTGCCAGCAGTTACGATTCCAGGGGAGGACAGCCCCAGCATTTT.

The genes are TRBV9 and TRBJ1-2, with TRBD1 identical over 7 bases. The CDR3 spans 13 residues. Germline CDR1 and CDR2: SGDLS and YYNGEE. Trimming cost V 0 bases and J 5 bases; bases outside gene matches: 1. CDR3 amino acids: CASSVGRGYGYTF. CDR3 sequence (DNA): TGTGCCAGCAGCGTAGGCAGGGGGTATGGCTACACCTTC.

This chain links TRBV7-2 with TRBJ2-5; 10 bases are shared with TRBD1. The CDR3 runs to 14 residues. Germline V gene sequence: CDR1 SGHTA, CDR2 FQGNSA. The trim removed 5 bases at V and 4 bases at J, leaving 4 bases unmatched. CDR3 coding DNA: TGTGCCAGCAGCCGACAGGGGGCAATAGAGACCCAGTACTTC. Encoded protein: CASSRQGAIETQYF.

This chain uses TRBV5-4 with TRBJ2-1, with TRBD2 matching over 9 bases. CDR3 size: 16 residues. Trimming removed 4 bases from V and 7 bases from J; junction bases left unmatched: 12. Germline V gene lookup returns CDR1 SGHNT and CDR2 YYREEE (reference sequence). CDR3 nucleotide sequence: TGTGCCAGCAGCAAAGATGCGGCGGGGGGGCTTAATGAGCAGTTCTTC. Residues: CASSKDAAGGLNEQFF.